This is a list of T cell receptor beta chains from one sample in a study of cytomegalovirus exposure and HLA in healthy donors. TCRdb keeps only in-frame clones here, not all; method: immunoSEQ multiplex PCR. The data contain over 95,000 clones, just under 75% of them singletons. The sequencing sample was made of PBMCs. The receptors come from a human donor in good health. The CDR3 runs from the conserved cysteine through the conserved F or W. Each record gives: V gene, J gene, clone size, D gene, CDR3 DNA, CDR3 protein. D genes are given only for firm matches. The size field is filled for only some rows; it gives once, few, many or a size class.

v_call: TRBV10-3
j_call: TRBJ2-2
clone_size: .
d_call: TRBD2
cdr3_nt: TGTGCCATCAGTTGGGGAGGGGCGGGGAACACCGGGGAGCTGTTTTTT
cdr3_aa: CAISWGGAGNTGELFF

v_call: TRBV15
j_call: TRBJ1-1
clone_size: .
d_call: .
cdr3_nt: TGTGCCACCCAAGTCAGGGGAGAGTACACTGAAGCTTTCTTT
cdr3_aa: CATQVRGEYTEAFF

v_call: TRBV5-1
j_call: TRBJ1-1
clone_size: few
d_call: .
cdr3_nt: TGCGCCAGCAGCTTGACAGGGAGGAACACTGAAGCTTTCTTT
cdr3_aa: CASSLTGRNTEAFF

v_call: TRBV19
j_call: TRBJ2-2
clone_size: .
d_call: .
cdr3_nt: TGTGCCAGTAGTCGGACTTTGAACACCGGGGAGCTGTTTTTT
cdr3_aa: CASSRTLNTGELFF

v_call: TRBV28
j_call: TRBJ2-3
clone_size: .
d_call: .
cdr3_nt: TGTGCCAGCAGCGGACTAATCACAGATACGCAGTATTTT
cdr3_aa: CASSGLITDTQYF

v_call: TRBV18
j_call: TRBJ2-2
clone_size: .
d_call: .
cdr3_nt: TGTGCCAGCTCACCGTTAACAGAGAGCACCGGGGAGCTGTTTTTT
cdr3_aa: CASSPLTESTGELFF

v_call: TRBV7-2
j_call: TRBJ2-7
clone_size: once
d_call: .
cdr3_nt: TGTGCCAGCAGCTCTAGGTTTGTCGAGCAGTACTTC
cdr3_aa: CASSSRFVEQYF

v_call: TRBV29-1
j_call: TRBJ2-5
clone_size: .
d_call: TRBD1
cdr3_nt: TGCAGCGCCTCTACAGGGGAGCAGACCCAGTACTTC
cdr3_aa: CSASTGEQTQYF

v_call: TRBV29-1
j_call: TRBJ1-1
clone_size: .
d_call: TRBD1
cdr3_nt: TGCAGCACAGGACAGGTTTTGAACACTGAAGCTTTCTTT
cdr3_aa: CSTGQVLNTEAFF

v_call: TRBV6-5
j_call: TRBJ1-2
clone_size: .
d_call: TRBD1
cdr3_nt: TGTGCCAGCAGATCTCTTTATGAGGGGGCTGGAACCTTC
cdr3_aa: CASRSLYEGAGTF

v_call: TRBV7-9
j_call: TRBJ2-5
clone_size: .
d_call: .
cdr3_nt: TGTGCCAGCGTCAGCCAAGAGACCCAGTACTTC
cdr3_aa: CASVSQETQYF

v_call: TRBV7-8
j_call: TRBJ1-6
clone_size: .
d_call: .
cdr3_nt: TGTGCCAGCAGCTTAAGCCAGGGAGGATCACCCCTCCACTTT
cdr3_aa: CASSLSQGGSPLHF

v_call: TRBV4-1
j_call: TRBJ1-4
clone_size: .
d_call: .
cdr3_nt: TGCGCCAGCAGCCCCTGGCGGGCCGAAAAACTGTTTTTT
cdr3_aa: CASSPWRAEKLFF

v_call: TRBV5-1
j_call: TRBJ1-4
clone_size: .
d_call: TRBD1
cdr3_nt: TGCGCCAGCAGCTTGGGACAGGGGGCTTCATTTGCAACTAATGAAAAACTGTTTTTT
cdr3_aa: CASSLGQGASFATNEKLFF

v_call: TRBV30
j_call: TRBJ1-4
clone_size: .
d_call: .
cdr3_nt: TGTGCCTGGAGTGCGAAACCGTGGACAGTCCTTCGTGAAAAACTGTTTTTT
cdr3_aa: CAWSAKPWTVLREKLFF

v_call: TRBV19
j_call: TRBJ2-3
clone_size: .
d_call: TRBD1
cdr3_nt: TGTGCCAGTAGTATATCGGCAGGGGGCCCAGATACGCAGTATTTT
cdr3_aa: CASSISAGGPDTQYF

v_call: TRBV6-6
j_call: TRBJ1-2
clone_size: .
d_call: TRBD1
cdr3_nt: TGTGCCAGCAGTTACAGGGGGGACAGAGGCAACTATGGCTACACCTTC
cdr3_aa: CASSYRGDRGNYGYTF

v_call: TRBV28
j_call: TRBJ1-1
clone_size: .
d_call: .
cdr3_nt: TGTGCCAGCAGTTCCCCGGGAGGGGAGAAGACTGAAGCTTTCTTT
cdr3_aa: CASSSPGGEKTEAFF

v_call: TRBV2
j_call: TRBJ2-5
clone_size: .
d_call: TRBD2
cdr3_nt: TGTGCCAGCAGTGAAGGGGGACTAGCCGGGGAGACCCAGTACTTC
cdr3_aa: CASSEGGLAGETQYF

v_call: TRBV29-1
j_call: TRBJ2-7
clone_size: once
d_call: .
cdr3_nt: TGCAGCGTTGAGGGAGGAGGGACCTACGAGCAGTACTTC
cdr3_aa: CSVEGGGTYEQYF

v_call: TRBV30
j_call: TRBJ1-6
clone_size: .
d_call: TRBD1
cdr3_nt: TGTGCCTGGAGTTCCGGGACAGGGGAGAATTCACCCCTCCACTTT
cdr3_aa: CAWSSGTGENSPLHF

v_call: TRBV2
j_call: TRBJ1-1
clone_size: .
d_call: .
cdr3_nt: TGTGCCAGCAGGGGGGGTTGGACGAACACTGAAGCTTTCTTT
cdr3_aa: CASRGGWTNTEAFF

v_call: TRBV19
j_call: TRBJ1-1
clone_size: few
d_call: .
cdr3_nt: TGTGCCAGTAAAACGGGAGGCTCTGAAGCTTTCTTT
cdr3_aa: CASKTGGSEAFF

v_call: TRBV5-4
j_call: TRBJ1-3
clone_size: few
d_call: .
cdr3_nt: TGTGCCAGCAGCTCGAACACCAACTCTGGAAACACCATATATTTT
cdr3_aa: CASSSNTNSGNTIYF

v_call: TRBV5-5
j_call: TRBJ2-7
clone_size: few
d_call: .
cdr3_nt: TGTGCCAGCAGCAGGGGGGGACAATACGAGCAGTACTTC
cdr3_aa: CASSRGGQYEQYF

v_call: TRBV7-3
j_call: TRBJ1-4
clone_size: few
d_call: TRBD1
cdr3_nt: TGTGCCAGCAGCCCGCGGCGGACAGGGGGAAATGAAAAACTGTTTTTT
cdr3_aa: CASSPRRTGGNEKLFF

v_call: TRBV6-6
j_call: TRBJ2-7
clone_size: .
d_call: .
cdr3_nt: TGTGCCAGCAGTAGGGGCTCCTACGAGCAGTACTTC
cdr3_aa: CASSRGSYEQYF

v_call: TRBV19
j_call: TRBJ1-2
clone_size: .
d_call: TRBD1
cdr3_nt: TGTGCCAGTCTAAACGACAGGGGATATGGCTACACCTTC
cdr3_aa: CASLNDRGYGYTF

v_call: TRBV7-2
j_call: TRBJ1-5
clone_size: few
d_call: .
cdr3_nt: TGTGCCAGCAGCTTGGGTCCCGGGAGTCAGCCCCAGCATTTT
cdr3_aa: CASSLGPGSQPQHF

v_call: TRBV6-6
j_call: TRBJ1-2
clone_size: .
d_call: .
cdr3_nt: TGTGCCAGCAGTTACATCAGGCCAGGGGCCAGCGGCTACACCTTC
cdr3_aa: CASSYIRPGASGYTF

v_call: TRBV7-6
j_call: TRBJ2-2
clone_size: .
d_call: .
cdr3_nt: TGTGCCAGCAGCTTAGCGTTCATGGGGGGAACCGGGGAGCTGTTTTTT
cdr3_aa: CASSLAFMGGTGELFF

v_call: TRBV2
j_call: TRBJ1-6
clone_size: .
d_call: .
cdr3_nt: TGTGCCAGCAGCCTGACAGATACTTCTAATTCACCCCTCCACTTT
cdr3_aa: CASSLTDTSNSPLHF

v_call: TRBV10-2
j_call: TRBJ1-1
clone_size: .
d_call: .
cdr3_nt: TGCGCCAGCAGTGACAGAACTGAAGCTTTCTTT
cdr3_aa: CASSDRTEAFF

v_call: TRBV5-4
j_call: TRBJ2-1
clone_size: .
d_call: TRBD2
cdr3_nt: TGTGCCAGCAGCTCCCGGGCGGGAGAGTACAATGAGCAGTTCTTC
cdr3_aa: CASSSRAGEYNEQFF

v_call: TRBV1
j_call: TRBJ2-5
clone_size: .
d_call: .
cdr3_nt: TGCACCAGCAGTCTTAGTTTGGGGGCTCAAGAGACCCAGTACTTC
cdr3_aa: CTSSLSLGAQETQYF

v_call: TRBV2
j_call: TRBJ1-1
clone_size: once
d_call: .
cdr3_nt: TGTGCGACGGCGGGGGGGAGCACTGAAGCTTTCTTT
cdr3_aa: CATAGGSTEAFF

v_call: TRBV7-6
j_call: TRBJ2-2
clone_size: .
d_call: TRBD2
cdr3_nt: TGTGCCAGCAGCCCACAGACTAGCGGGGGCACCGGGGAGCTGTTTTTT
cdr3_aa: CASSPQTSGGTGELFF

v_call: TRBV9
j_call: TRBJ2-3
clone_size: .
d_call: .
cdr3_nt: TGTGCCAGCAGCGTAGGCTTGGCGGAAGATACGCAGTATTTT
cdr3_aa: CASSVGLAEDTQYF

v_call: TRBV5-4
j_call: TRBJ1-2
clone_size: .
d_call: TRBD1
cdr3_nt: TGTGCCAGCAACCTCAATCCCGGGACAGTTTATGGCTACACCTTC
cdr3_aa: CASNLNPGTVYGYTF

v_call: TRBV7-2
j_call: TRBJ2-1
clone_size: few
d_call: TRBD2
cdr3_nt: TGTGCCAGCAGCTTAGTCGGGGGGGCAGGGCTTATTAATTCTGAGCAGTTCTTC
cdr3_aa: CASSLVGGAGLINSEQFF

v_call: TRBV7-6
j_call: TRBJ2-2
clone_size: .
d_call: TRBD1
cdr3_nt: TGTGCCAGCAGGGACAGGGGGCAGGCCGGGGAGCTGTTTTTT
cdr3_aa: CASRDRGQAGELFF

v_call: TRBV6-5
j_call: TRBJ2-7
clone_size: .
d_call: TRBD2
cdr3_nt: TGTGCCAGCAGGGGGACTAGCGGGAGCTCCGAGCAGTACTTC
cdr3_aa: CASRGTSGSSEQYF

v_call: TRBV30
j_call: TRBJ1-6
clone_size: .
d_call: .
cdr3_nt: TGTGCCTGGAGGGCCGGGACTGGTAATTCACCCCTCCACTTT
cdr3_aa: CAWRAGTGNSPLHF

v_call: TRBV6-6
j_call: TRBJ1-5
clone_size: few
d_call: .
cdr3_nt: TGTGCCAGCAGTTACTCGAGGGCTCAGCCCCAGCATTTT
cdr3_aa: CASSYSRAQPQHF

v_call: TRBV15
j_call: TRBJ2-1
clone_size: once
d_call: TRBD2
cdr3_nt: TGTGCCACCAGCAGCGAGCGGGGGAGACATGAGCAGTTCTTC
cdr3_aa: CATSSERGRHEQFF

v_call: TRBV6-1
j_call: TRBJ2-3
clone_size: .
d_call: .
cdr3_nt: TGTGCCAGCGTTGGGAGGCGGGTGAGCACAGATACGCAGTATTTT
cdr3_aa: CASVGRRVSTDTQYF

v_call: TRBV7-2
j_call: TRBJ2-4
clone_size: .
d_call: .
cdr3_nt: TGTGCCAGCAGCTTCATATCGGACATTCAGTACTTC
cdr3_aa: CASSFISDIQYF

v_call: TRBV6-6
j_call: TRBJ2-5
clone_size: .
d_call: .
cdr3_nt: TGTGCCAGCAGAGCTACTAGTTACGGGGAGACCCAGTACTTC
cdr3_aa: CASRATSYGETQYF

v_call: TRBV6-1
j_call: TRBJ1-5
clone_size: .
d_call: TRBD1
cdr3_nt: TGTGCCAGCATGGACAGGGCGAAAGGAGGGCAGCCCCAGCATTTT
cdr3_aa: CASMDRAKGGQPQHF